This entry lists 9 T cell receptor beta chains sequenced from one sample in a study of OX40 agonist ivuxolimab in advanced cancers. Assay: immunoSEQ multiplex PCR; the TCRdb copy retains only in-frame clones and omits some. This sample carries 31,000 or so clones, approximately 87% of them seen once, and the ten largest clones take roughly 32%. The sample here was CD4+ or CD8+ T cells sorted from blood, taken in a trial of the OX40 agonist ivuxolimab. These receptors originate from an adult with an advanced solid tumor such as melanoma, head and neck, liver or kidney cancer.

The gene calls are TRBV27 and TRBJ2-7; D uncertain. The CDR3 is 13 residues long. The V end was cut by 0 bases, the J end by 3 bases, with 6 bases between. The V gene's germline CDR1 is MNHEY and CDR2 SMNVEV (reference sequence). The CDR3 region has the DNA TGTGCCAGCAGTTTATCCAAGAGCTACGAGCAGTACTTC. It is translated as CASSLSKSYEQYF.

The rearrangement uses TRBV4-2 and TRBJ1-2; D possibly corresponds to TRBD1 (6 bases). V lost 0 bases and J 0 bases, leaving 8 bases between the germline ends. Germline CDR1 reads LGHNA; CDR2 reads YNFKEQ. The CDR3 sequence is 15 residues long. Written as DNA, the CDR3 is TGTGCCAGCAGCCAAGAGCAGGGGACTAACTATGGCTACACCTTC. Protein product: CASSQEQGTNYGYTF.

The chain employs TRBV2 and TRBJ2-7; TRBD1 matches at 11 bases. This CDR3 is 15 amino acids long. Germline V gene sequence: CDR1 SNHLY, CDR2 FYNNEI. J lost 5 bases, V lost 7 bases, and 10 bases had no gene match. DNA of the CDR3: TGTGCCAGCATACTCCCCCGGGACAGGGGGAACGAGCAGTACTTC. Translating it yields CASILPRDRGNEQYF.

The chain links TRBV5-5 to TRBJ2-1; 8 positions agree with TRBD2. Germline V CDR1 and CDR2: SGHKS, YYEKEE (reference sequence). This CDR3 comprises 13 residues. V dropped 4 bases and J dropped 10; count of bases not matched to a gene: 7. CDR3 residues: CASSPGTSVEQFF. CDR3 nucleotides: TGTGCCAGCAGCCCCGGGACTAGTGTGGAGCAGTTCTTC.

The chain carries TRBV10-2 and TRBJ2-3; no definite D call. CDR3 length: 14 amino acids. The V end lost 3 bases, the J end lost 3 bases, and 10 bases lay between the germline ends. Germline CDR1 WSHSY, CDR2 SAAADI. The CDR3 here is CASSDLSGTDTQYF. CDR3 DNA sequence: TGCGCCAGCAGTGATTTGTCAGGAACAGATACGCAGTATTTT.

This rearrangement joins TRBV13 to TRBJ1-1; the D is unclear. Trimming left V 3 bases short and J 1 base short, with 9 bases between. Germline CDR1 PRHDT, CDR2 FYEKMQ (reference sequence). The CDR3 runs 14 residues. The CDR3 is CASSFREGNTEAFF. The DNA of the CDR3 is TGTGCCAGCAGCTTTCGGGAAGGGAACACTGAAGCTTTCTTT.

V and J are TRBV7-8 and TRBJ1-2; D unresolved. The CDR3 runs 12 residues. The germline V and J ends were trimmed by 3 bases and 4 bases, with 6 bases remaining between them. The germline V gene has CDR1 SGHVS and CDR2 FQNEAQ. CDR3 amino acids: CASSLTAYGYTF. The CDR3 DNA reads TGTGCCAGCAGCTTGACCGCCTATGGCTACACCTTC.

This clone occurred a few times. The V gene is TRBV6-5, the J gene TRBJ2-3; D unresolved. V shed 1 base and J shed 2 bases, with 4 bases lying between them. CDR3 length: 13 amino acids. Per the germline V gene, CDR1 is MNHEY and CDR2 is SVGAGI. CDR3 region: CASSYFPTDTQYF. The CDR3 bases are TGTGCCAGCAGTTACTTCCCCACAGATACGCAGTATTTT.

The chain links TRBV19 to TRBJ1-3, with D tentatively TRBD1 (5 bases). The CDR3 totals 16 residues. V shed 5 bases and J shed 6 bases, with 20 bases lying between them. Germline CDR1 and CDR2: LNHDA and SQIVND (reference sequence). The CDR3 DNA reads TGTGCCAGTAGTCCGGAGGAGGGACTCTCGGTAAACACCATATATTTT. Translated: CASSPEEGLSVNTIYF.